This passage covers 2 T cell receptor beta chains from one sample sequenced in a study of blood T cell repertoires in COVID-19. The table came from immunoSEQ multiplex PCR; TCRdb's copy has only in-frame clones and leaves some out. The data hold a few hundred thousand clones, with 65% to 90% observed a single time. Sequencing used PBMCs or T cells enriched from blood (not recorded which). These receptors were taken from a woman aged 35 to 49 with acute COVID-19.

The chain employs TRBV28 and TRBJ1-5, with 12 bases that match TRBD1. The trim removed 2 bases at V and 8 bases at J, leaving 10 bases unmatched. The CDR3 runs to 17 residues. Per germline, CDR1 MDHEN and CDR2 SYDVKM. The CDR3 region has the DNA TGTGCCAGCAGTTTAGAGGGACAGGGGGCTACACTAAAGCCCCAGCATTTT. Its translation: CASSLEGQGATLKPQHF.

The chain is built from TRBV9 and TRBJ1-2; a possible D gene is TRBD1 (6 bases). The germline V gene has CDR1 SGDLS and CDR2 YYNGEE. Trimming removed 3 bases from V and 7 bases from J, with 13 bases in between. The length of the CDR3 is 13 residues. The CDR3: CASSASGVGGYTF. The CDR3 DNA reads TGTGCCAGCAGCGCCTCAGGGGTTGGTGGCTACACCTTC.